This is a list of T cell receptor beta chains from one sample in a study of siplizumab effects on memory and regulatory T cells. This table comes from immunoSEQ multiplex PCR, and its TCRdb copy is limited to in-frame clones, with some not included. The sample lists approximately 100,000 clones, around 92% occurring once. The sample taken for sequencing was CD4+ T cells sorted from blood. These receptor sequences come from a human donor in good health. Some clones in this sample may be carry-over from other donors' samples. Each CDR3 is given with its conserved first and last residue. The D gene is left open where the match is weak. Clone size is not always given. Where it is, it says once, few, many or a class for expanded clones.

V gene	clone size	J gene	D gene	CDR3 DNA	CDR3 protein
TRBV28	NA	TRBJ2-5	NA	TGTGCCAGCAGTTTAAGAAGGGGGAGGGAGACCCAGTACTTC	CASSLRRGRETQYF
TRBV5-4	NA	TRBJ1-1	NA	TGTGCCAGCAGCTCGCGGGAGGTATACACTGAAGCTTTCTTT	CASSSREVYTEAFF
TRBV9	NA	TRBJ2-7	NA	TGTGCCAGCAGCCCTAGCCAGATGTACGAGCAGTACTTC	CASSPSQMYEQYF
TRBV5-1	NA	TRBJ2-4	TRBD2	TGCGCCAGCAGCTCTGGGACTAGCGGGAGAAGAGGCTTGGGCATTCAGTACTTC	CASSSGTSGRRGLGIQYF
TRBV2	NA	TRBJ2-3	NA	TGTGCCAGCAGTGGACTCGCCAATACGCAGTATTTT	CASSGLANTQYF
TRBV10-2	NA	TRBJ2-2	NA	TGCGCCAGCGGAAAGGGACATTCCACCGGGGAGCTGTTTTTT	CASGKGHSTGELFF
TRBV18	NA	TRBJ2-7	TRBD1	TGTGCCAGCTCACAAGGGGGCTCCGAGCAGTACTTC	CASSQGGSEQYF
TRBV15	NA	TRBJ1-1	NA	TGTGCCACCAGCAGAGGACGTCTCACTGAAGCTTTCTTT	CATSRGRLTEAFF
TRBV6-4	NA	TRBJ2-5	TRBD1	TGTGCCAGCGTCGAAGGGACAGGGGGCTCGGTAGGGCAAGAGACCCAGTACTTC	CASVEGTGGSVGQETQYF
TRBV19	NA	TRBJ1-5	NA	TGTGCCAGTAGTGAGCGGGCGGGAAACTTCAATCAGCCCCAGCATTTT	CASSERAGNFNQPQHF
TRBV2	NA	TRBJ1-4	TRBD1	TGTGCCGACAGGGGGCTCGGTGAAAAACTGTTTTTT	CADRGLGEKLFF
TRBV6-4	NA	TRBJ1-5	NA	TGTGCCAGCAGTTGGCTCGCGAAGAGGGGGGGGAAGCCCCAGCATTTT	CASSWLAKRGGKPQHF
TRBV2	NA	TRBJ1-5	NA	TGTGCCAGCAGTCCCAAGGGTTTCAATCAGCCCCAGCATTTT	CASSPKGFNQPQHF
TRBV4-1	NA	TRBJ1-1	NA	TGCGCCAGCAGCCTCTTAGGGCTAGGCAGCGCGAACACTGAAGCTTTCTTT	CASSLLGLGSANTEAFF
TRBV5-6	NA	TRBJ2-1	NA	TGTGCCAGCAGCCGGGCGCCTGAGCAGTTCTTC	CASSRAPEQFF
TRBV9	NA	TRBJ2-1	TRBD1	TGTGCCAGCAGCGTGTCCGGGACAGGCAACAATGAGCAGTTCTTC	CASSVSGTGNNEQFF
TRBV29-1	NA	TRBJ2-7	TRBD1	TGCAGCGTACGGGACAGCCGGACGACATACGAGCAGTACTTC	CSVRDSRTTYEQYF
TRBV12-5	NA	TRBJ1-2	NA	TGTGCTAGTGGTTTGGTACCGGCAGGGGCGGTTGGCTACACCTTC	CASGLVPAGAVGYTF
TRBV29-1	NA	TRBJ2-1	TRBD2	TGCAGCGTTCCCTTAGGACTAGCGGGAGACAATGAGCAGTTCTTC	CSVPLGLAGDNEQFF
TRBV18	NA	TRBJ2-1	NA	TGTGCCAGCTCACTTACAATCAATGAGCAGTTCTTC	CASSLTINEQFF
TRBV2	NA	TRBJ2-6	TRBD1	TGTGCCAGCAGAGCTCCCGGGACAGGGTTCGGATCAACTGGGGCCAACGTCCTGACTTTC	CASRAPGTGFGSTGANVLTF
TRBV5-1	NA	TRBJ2-6	TRBD1	TGCGCCAGCAGATCCTATGGGACAGGTTCCTCTGGGGCCAACGTCCTGACTTTC	CASRSYGTGSSGANVLTF
TRBV29-1	NA	TRBJ2-1	TRBD2	TGCAGCGTTGATCCGGGACTAGGCGGCAATGAGCAGTTCTTC	CSVDPGLGGNEQFF
TRBV9	NA	TRBJ2-5	TRBD2	TGTGCCAGCAGCGTAGGGGCTAGCGGGACCCAAGAGACCCAGTACTTC	CASSVGASGTQETQYF
TRBV7-9	NA	TRBJ1-1	NA	TGTGCCAGCAGCTCCCCCAACGGGTTTACTGAAGCTTTCTTT	CASSSPNGFTEAFF
TRBV27	NA	TRBJ2-1	TRBD2	TGTGCCAGCATGGTTCTAGGGGCCCGGGGGGATGAGCAGTTCTTC	CASMVLGARGDEQFF
TRBV18	NA	TRBJ1-4	NA	TGTGCCAGCTCATCCACAGGGACTAATGAAAAACTGTTTTTT	CASSSTGTNEKLFF
TRBV18	once	TRBJ2-7	NA	TGTGCCAGCTCGCGACAGGACAGCTCCTACGAGCAGTACTTC	CASSRQDSSYEQYF
TRBV2	NA	TRBJ2-5	TRBD2	TGTGCCAGCAGTCGGGCTCCGAGCGGGGGGTACCAAGAGACCCAGTACTTC	CASSRAPSGGYQETQYF
TRBV2	NA	TRBJ1-3	NA	TGTGCCAGCAGTGAAAGTCGGTCTGGAAACACCATATATTTT	CASSESRSGNTIYF
TRBV7-9	NA	TRBJ2-5	NA	TGTGCCAGCAGCTTGGGCCACGCGGGAGAGACCCAGTACTTC	CASSLGHAGETQYF
TRBV6-1	NA	TRBJ2-5	TRBD2	TGTGCCAGCAGTGTTAGACTAGCGGATGGAGAGACCCAGTACTTC	CASSVRLADGETQYF
TRBV6-6	NA	TRBJ1-1	TRBD1	TGTGCCAGCAGCCGCAGGGGGGTGAACACTGAAGCTTTCTTT	CASSRRGVNTEAFF
TRBV18	NA	TRBJ1-2	TRBD1	TGTGCCAGCTCACCTCCCGGGACAGGGGCGTACTATGGCTACACCTTC	CASSPPGTGAYYGYTF
TRBV30	NA	TRBJ2-1	NA	TGTGCCTGGGATAATTTCGATGAGCAGTTCTTC	CAWDNFDEQFF
TRBV27	NA	TRBJ1-1	NA	TGTGCCAGCAGTTTATGGGGGACTCATGAAACTTTCTTT	CASSLWGTHETFF
TRBV7-3	NA	TRBJ1-1	NA	TGTGCCAGCAGCTCGGGACACGCGAACACTGAAGCTTTCTTT	CASSSGHANTEAFF
TRBV6-6	NA	TRBJ2-2	NA	TGTGCCAGCAGTCAGGACTTCCTGGACGGGGAGCTGTTTTTT	CASSQDFLDGELFF
TRBV20-1	NA	TRBJ1-2	NA	TGCAGTGCTAGGAACTATGGCTACACCTTC	CSARNYGYTF
TRBV5-1	NA	TRBJ2-1	NA	TGCGCCAGCAGCTTGGTCGGGAACTACAATGAGCAGTTCTTC	CASSLVGNYNEQFF
TRBV28	NA	TRBJ2-7	NA	TGTGCCAGCAGTTCCCCCCAGCCGGGAGAGTACGAGCAGTACTTC	CASSSPQPGEYEQYF
TRBV19	NA	TRBJ2-4	TRBD1	TGTGCCAGTAGTAGCAGACAGGGGGCGCGCAGAAACATTCAGTACTTC	CASSSRQGARRNIQYF
TRBV28	NA	TRBJ1-2	NA	TGTGCCAGCAATGGAAAGATTGCCTCTAACTATGGCTACACCTTC	CASNGKIASNYGYTF
TRBV27	NA	TRBJ2-2	TRBD1	TGTGCCAGCAGTCCACGGACAGGTGGAAGTGCCGGGGAGCTGTTTTTT	CASSPRTGGSAGELFF
TRBV28	NA	TRBJ1-5	TRBD1	TGTGCCAGCAGTTTCGGTCAGGGGGCAATCAATCAGCCCCAGCATTTT	CASSFGQGAINQPQHF